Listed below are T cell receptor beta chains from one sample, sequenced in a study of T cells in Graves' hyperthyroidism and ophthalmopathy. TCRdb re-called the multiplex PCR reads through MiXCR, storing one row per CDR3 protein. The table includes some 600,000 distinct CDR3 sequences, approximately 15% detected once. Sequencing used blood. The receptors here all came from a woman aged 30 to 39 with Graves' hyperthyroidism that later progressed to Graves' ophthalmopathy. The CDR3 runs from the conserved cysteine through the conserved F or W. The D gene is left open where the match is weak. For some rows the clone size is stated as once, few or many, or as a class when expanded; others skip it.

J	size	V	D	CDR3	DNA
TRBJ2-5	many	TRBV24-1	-	CATSEGSQETQYF	TGTGCCACCAGTGAAGGGTCTCAGGAGACCCAGTACTTC
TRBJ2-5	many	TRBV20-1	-	CSAGKLYDQETQYF	TGCAGTGCCGGAAAGTTGTACGACCAAGAGACCCAGTACTTC
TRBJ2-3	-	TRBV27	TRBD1	CASSDRGWANTQYF	TGTGCCAGCAGTGACAGGGGTTGGGCAAATACGCAGTATTTT
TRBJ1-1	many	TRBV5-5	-	CASSLVFGGVTEAFF	TGTGCCAGCAGCTTGGTGTTTGGAGGGGTCACTGAAGCTTTCTTT
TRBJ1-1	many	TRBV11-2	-	CASSLGRQVRGTEAFF	TGTGCCAGCAGCTTAGGTAGACAGGTGAGGGGCACTGAAGCTTTCTTT
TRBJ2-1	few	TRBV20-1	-	CSAETRDRYYNEQFF	TGCAGTGCGGAGACCCGGGACCGATACTACAATGAGCAGTTCTTC
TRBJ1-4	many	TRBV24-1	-	CATSDWRPGPTNEKLFF	TGTGCCACCAGTGATTGGCGGCCTGGCCCGACTAATGAAAAACTGTTTTTT
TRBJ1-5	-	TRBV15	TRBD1	CATSRHTGDNQPQHF	TGTGCCACCAGCAGGCACACAGGGGACAATCAGCCCCAGCATTTT
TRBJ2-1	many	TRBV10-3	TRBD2	CAISRTSGRTTTYNEQFF	TGTGCCATCAGCCGGACTAGCGGGAGAACAACCACCTACAATGAGCAGTTCTTC
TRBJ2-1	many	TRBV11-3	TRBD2	CASSLGASGSYNEQFF	TGTGCCAGCAGCTTAGGGGCTAGCGGCTCCTACAATGAGCAGTTCTTC
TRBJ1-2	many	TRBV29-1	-	CSVGGGSYGYTF	TGCAGCGTTGGCGGCGGGAGCTATGGCTACACCTTC